The 14 T cell receptor beta chains listed next were all sequenced from one sample in a study of glioma-infiltrating T cells. TCR alpha and beta CDR3 regions were amplified from RNA using iRepertoire nested multiplex PCR. Using its own MiXCR run on the multiplex PCR reads, TCRdb lists one record per CDR3 protein. Of fewer than 500,000 distinct CDR3 sequences in the sample, roughly two fifths were seen once. Sequenced sample: glioma tissue, nonneoplastic brain tissue, or PBMCs (not recorded which). The receptors come from a human donor with low-grade glioma or glioblastoma, undergoing nonglioma brain surgery, or in good health (not recorded which).

This clonotype was observed a few times. J is TRBJ2-7 and V is TRBV28; D is perhaps TRBD1 (6 bases). In germline, CDR1 is MDHEN, CDR2 SYDVKM. The CDR3 has 14 residues. V was trimmed by 5 bases and J by 3 bases, leaving 14 bases between them. Here the CDR3 reads CASSPPGQDYEQYF. CDR3 sequence (DNA): TGTGCCAGCAGTCCCCCGGGACAAGACTACGAGCAGTACTTC.

The chain carries TRBV20-1 and TRBJ1-2; D gene uncertain. The ends were cut back, 7 bases at V and 3 bases at J, with 6 bases in the middle. Germline V gene data show CDR1 as DFQATT and CDR2 as SNEGSKA (reference sequence). This CDR3 comprises 10 residues. DNA for the CDR3: TGCAGTGGGGTGGACTATGGCTACACCTTC. Translating it yields CSGVDYGYTF.

The chain links TRBV28 to TRBJ2-1; 10 bases match TRBD2. V shed 8 bases and J 9 bases; nucleotides not matched to a gene: 4. The CDR3 covers 12 residues. Looked up from germline, CDR1 is MDHEN and CDR2 is SYDVKM. CDR3 loop: CASDSGRIEQFF. The DNA for the CDR3 is TGTGCCAGCGATAGCGGGAGGATTGAGCAGTTCTTC.

This clonotype appeared many times. V is TRBV20-1 and J is TRBJ1-3, with 7 nucleotides matching TRBD1. The germline gives CDR1 DFQATT, CDR2 SNEGSKA (reference sequence). V dropped 8 bases and J dropped 0; count of bases not matched to a gene: 4. CDR3 length: 13 residues. The CDR3 coding sequence is TGCAGTCGACAGGGTACCTCTGGAAACACCATATATTTT. Its translation: CSRQGTSGNTIYF.

Comments on this clonotype: A much larger clone lies a single base off, so this may be a read error. The rearrangement links TRBV6-1 to TRBJ2-7; no reliable D call. CDR1 MNHNS and CDR2 SASEGT come from the germline V gene. This CDR3 region has 11 residues. CDR3 in DNA: TGTGCCAGAAGTGTGCGGCACGAGCAGTACTTC. Its translation is CARSVRHEQYF.

Concerning this clonotype itself: The junction departs from germline at one end; a sequencing error may be responsible. CDR3 nucleotide sequence: TGTGCCACCAGCAGAGATATGGGCGGCACTGAAGCTTCCTTT. Its protein is CATSRDMGGTEASF. The chain couples TRBV15 to TRBJ1-1; D is ambiguous. This CDR3 is 14 amino acids long. The germline V gene encodes CDR1 LNHNV and CDR2 YYDKDF (reference sequence).

This clonotype has more than one count but fewer than ten. This chain connects TRBV19 to TRBJ2-7; 12 bases map to TRBD2. This CDR3 has 16 amino acids. The germline CDR1 and CDR2 sequences are LNHDA and SQIVND (reference sequence). Trimming at V came to 1 base and at J to 5 bases, leaving 6 bases not matched to a gene. The CDR3 DNA follows: TGTGCCAGTAGTATAGTCGGTCGACTAGCGGGAGACGAGCAGTACTTC. Amino acids: CASSIVGRLAGDEQYF.

This clonotype was seen a handful of times. This chain uses TRBV20-1 with TRBJ2-7, with TRBD2 matching over 7 bases. The CDR3 contains 15 residues. V lost 1 base and J lost 2; bases outside the gene matches: 8. CDR1 and CDR2 from the germline V gene are DFQATT and SNEGSKA (reference sequence). CDR3 coding DNA: TGCAGTGCTAGAGCCTTCGGGAGGACCGCCTACGAGCAGTACTTC. Protein product: CSARAFGRTAYEQYF.

This clonotype was detected only once. The chain carries TRBV19 and TRBJ2-7; the match to TRBD1 covers 10 bases. J lost 6 bases, V lost 5 bases, and 4 bases had no gene match. Germline lookup yields CDR1 LNHDA and CDR2 SQIVND (reference sequence). This CDR3 comprises 13 residues. The CDR3 region has the DNA TGTGCCAGTAGTCGACAGGGGGCCCCCGAGCAGTACTTC. It translates to CASSRQGAPEQYF.

This clonotype occurred a few times. The rearrangement uses TRBV20-1 and TRBJ2-7; 10 bases map to TRBD2. The germline CDR1 and CDR2 sequences are DFQATT and SNEGSKA (reference sequence). The CDR3 length is 16 residues. With 2 bases clipped from V and 2 bases from J, the junction kept 9 bases outside the gene matches. The CDR3, as DNA: TGCAGTGCTAGAAGGCTAGCGGGAGTTTATCCCTACGAGCAGTACTTC. Protein sequence: CSARRLAGVYPYEQYF.

The rearrangement joins TRBV20-1 to TRBJ2-1, with D maybe TRBD2 (7 bases). V was cut by 6 bases and J by 8 bases, with 14 bases left in between. The CDR3 totals 12 residues. CDR1 DFQATT and CDR2 SNEGSKA come from the germline V gene (reference sequence). The chain's CDR3 is CSAGGAWDEQFF. In nucleotides, the CDR3 is TGCAGTGCAGGGGGGGCGTGGGATGAGCAGTTCTTC.

The CDR3, as DNA: TGTGCTAGTGGTTTTGGGACTAGCGGGACGAATGAGCAGTTCTTC. Its protein product is CASGFGTSGTNEQFF. V usage is TRBV12-5 and J usage is TRBJ2-1; 13 bases map to TRBD2. V lost 3 bases and J lost 7; bases outside the gene matches: 3. This CDR3 contains 15 residues. Germline CDR1 reads LGHNT; CDR2 reads FRNRAP.

There are many counts of this clonotype. This chain joins TRBV27 and TRBJ2-2; D possibly matches TRBD1 or TRBD2 (5 bases each). The CDR3 has 13 amino acids. Germline-derived CDR1 and CDR2 are MNHEY and SMNVEV (reference sequence). Trimming took 6 bases from V and 3 from J, leaving 8 bases between them. CDR3 protein: CASRGPYTGELFF. In nucleotides, the CDR3 is TGTGCCAGCAGGGGACCCTACACCGGGGAGCTGTTTTTT.

The chain joins TRBV19 to TRBJ2-7; 12 bases align to TRBD1. Germline CDR1 and CDR2: LNHDA and SQIVND (reference sequence). The V gene end was trimmed by 7 bases and the J gene end by 6 bases; junction bases not matched to a gene: 10. The CDR3 is 15 amino acids. The CDR3 loop reads CASTPPGTGGGEQYF. CDR3 coding DNA: TGTGCCAGTACCCCACCCGGGACAGGGGGCGGCGAGCAGTACTTC.